The clone carrying this TCR beta chain was found once. What it binds is not known. V was cut by 7 bases and J by 6 bases, with 19 bases left in between. This CDR3 region has 14 residues. Germline CDR1 is MNHNS and CDR2 is SASEGT. The data were taken from a study of siplizumab effects on memory and regulatory T cells. TCR templates numbering around 9.6 x 10^4 were assayed per sample. Method: immunoSEQ multiplex PCR; TCRdb's copy keeps in-frame clones and lacks some. The sample holds around 100,000 clones, around 90% seen once. General study points: Of the alloreactive clones, only a minor fraction mapped to unstimulated subsets. Alloreactive sequences tracing back to unstimulated CD4+ memory cells were significantly reduced by siplizumab. Major contributors to the alloresponse seemed to be naive T cells, which also appeared more diverse than memory cells.

Material for sequencing was non-Treg CD4+ T cells sorted from blood. The sequence derives from a human donor in good health. The V and J genes are TRBV6-1 and TRBJ2-7; tentatively, D is TRBD2 (5 bases). Here the CDR3 reads CASNPGTLRSEQYF. CDR3 nucleotide sequence: TGTGCCAGCAATCCGGGAACCCTCCGCAGCGAGCAGTACTTC.